The 12 T cell receptor beta chains below come from one sample, sequenced in a study of shared clonotypes between healthy human individuals. Sequencing was performed with immunoSEQ multiplex PCR; in TCRdb, only in-frame clones are kept and a portion is missing. The table includes around 100,000 clones, about 70% detected once. The sample comprised memory CD8+ T cells sorted from blood. The subset here: CD45RO+ cells pooled with CCR7-negative TemRA cells. These receptors came from a woman in her 30s in good health.

The V gene is TRBV12-5, the J gene TRBJ2-1; TRBD2 aligns across 12 bases. Germline values: CDR1 LGHNT, CDR2 FRNRAP. This CDR3 has 15 residues. The CDR3 DNA is TGTCTCGGGACTAGCGGGTCCCTCTCCTACAATGAGCAGTTCTTC. This encodes CLGTSGSLSYNEQFF.

The chain carries TRBV28 and TRBJ2-1; 9 nucleotides line up with TRBD2. J gave up 6 bases and V 8 bases, and 8 bases lay outside the gene matches. The germline V gene encodes CDR1 MDHEN and CDR2 SYDVKM. The CDR3 extends over 14 amino acids. CDR3 amino acids: CASHSGRRVNEQFF. CDR3 nucleotides: TGTGCCAGCCATAGCGGGAGAAGGGTCAATGAGCAGTTCTTC. Combining the CDR3 with reference TRBV28 and TRBJ2-1 gives the whole variable domain DVKVTQSSRYLVKRTGEKVFLECVQDMDHENMFWYRQDPGLGLRLIYFSYDVKMKEKGDIPEGYSVSREKKERFSLILESASTNQTSMYLCASHSGRRVNEQFFGPGTRLTVL.

This clone was observed many times. Additional DNA sequences in this sample encode the identical CDR3. The chain uses TRBV6-1 and TRBJ2-3; 9 positions match TRBD2. The junction had 2 bases not matched to a gene; V was cut back by 0 bases and J by 4 bases. The CDR3 totals 15 residues. CDR1 and CDR2 from the germline V gene are MNHNS and SASEGT. CDR3: CASSEASGSPDTQYF. DNA for the CDR3: TGTGCCAGCAGTGAAGCTAGCGGGAGCCCAGATACGCAGTATTTT.

The rearrangement links TRBV10-1 to TRBJ2-7; D is tentatively TRBD1 or TRBD2 (5 bases each). V lost 0 bases, J lost 4 bases, and 7 bases lay in between. In germline, CDR1 is WNHNN, CDR2 SYGVQD (reference sequence). The CDR3 contains 13 residues. The CDR3 loop is CASSESWGYEQYF. DNA of the CDR3: TGCGCCAGCAGTGAGTCTTGGGGGTACGAGCAGTACTTC.

The chain employs TRBV5-6 and TRBJ1-5; D is undetermined. Germline values: CDR1 SGHDT, CDR2 YYEEEE. The germline V and J ends were trimmed by 4 bases and 0 bases, with 8 bases remaining between them. The CDR3 is made up of 14 amino acids. The CDR3 spells CASSRRYSNQPQHF. CDR3 sequence (DNA): TGTGCCAGCAGCCGAAGATATAGCAATCAGCCCCAGCATTTT.

This clone came up many times. The J gene is TRBJ2-1, the V gene TRBV11-3, with 8 bases matching TRBD1. This CDR3 has 12 residues. J lost 10 bases, V lost 1 base, and 0 bases had no gene match. Germline V gives CDR1 SGHNT, CDR2 YENEEA. The CDR3 bases are TGTGCCAGCAGCTTAGCAGGGGGCGAGCAGTTCTTC. Its translation is CASSLAGGEQFF.

The chain joins TRBV28 to TRBJ2-1, with 7 positions matching TRBD2. CDR3 length equals 13 residues. Germline V lookup: CDR1 MDHEN, CDR2 SYDVKM. The junction had 4 bases not matched to a gene; V was cut back by 2 bases and J by 9 bases. The CDR3 DNA reads as TGTGCCAGCAGTTTACGGGGGGTATTTGAGCAGTTCTTC. Protein sequence: CASSLRGVFEQFF.

This clone is a singleton in its sample. The rearrangement links TRBV28 to TRBJ2-4, with D tentatively TRBD2 (6 bases). V shed 3 bases and J shed 1 base, with 16 bases lying between them. The CDR3 runs to 17 residues. CDR1 and CDR2 from the germline V gene are MDHEN and SYDVKM. The CDR3 DNA reads TGTGCCAGCAGTTTTTATGGGTGGAGGGCGGCCAAAAACATTCAGTACTTC. It specifies CASSFYGWRAAKNIQYF.

The V call is TRBV6-5, the J call TRBJ1-2; tentatively, D is TRBD1 (5 bases). V shed 8 bases and J shed 5 bases, with 15 bases lying between them. The CDR3 has 13 amino acids. Germline lookup yields CDR1 MNHEY and CDR2 SVGAGI. CDR3 in DNA: TGTGCCAGCTATCAGGGTTTTGGATATGGCTACACCTTC. The encoded protein is CASYQGFGYGYTF.

The chain employs TRBV2 and TRBJ1-1; TRBD1 matches at 9 bases. The CDR3 sequence is 15 residues long. After removal of 9 bases from V and 1 base from J, the junction contained 9 bases not matched to a gene. The V gene's germline CDR1 is SNHLY and CDR2 FYNNEI. The CDR3 here is CARLQGASGNTEAFF. The DNA for the CDR3 is TGTGCCAGGTTACAGGGGGCGTCGGGGAACACTGAAGCTTTCTTT.

This clone was detected only a few times. The gene calls are TRBV6-1 and TRBJ2-5, with 10 positions matching TRBD2. V gave up 0 bases and J gave up 6 bases; unmatched junction bases: 4. The CDR3 has 15 amino acids. CDR1 and CDR2 from the germline V gene are MNHNS and SASEGT. The CDR3 coding sequence is TGTGCCAGCAGTGAAGCGGCTAGCGGGAGTCAGACCCAGTACTTC. Protein sequence: CASSEAASGSQTQYF.

The rearrangement uses TRBV27 and TRBJ2-3; TRBD2 matches at 10 bases. This CDR3 is 16 amino acids long. CDR1 and CDR2 from the germline V gene are MNHEY and SMNVEV (reference sequence). J gave up 3 bases and V 5 bases, and 8 bases lay outside the gene matches. The DNA for the CDR3 is TGTGCCAGCAGTCCCCCTAGCGGGAGAGGGACAGATACGCAGTATTTT. Translating gives CASSPPSGRGTDTQYF.